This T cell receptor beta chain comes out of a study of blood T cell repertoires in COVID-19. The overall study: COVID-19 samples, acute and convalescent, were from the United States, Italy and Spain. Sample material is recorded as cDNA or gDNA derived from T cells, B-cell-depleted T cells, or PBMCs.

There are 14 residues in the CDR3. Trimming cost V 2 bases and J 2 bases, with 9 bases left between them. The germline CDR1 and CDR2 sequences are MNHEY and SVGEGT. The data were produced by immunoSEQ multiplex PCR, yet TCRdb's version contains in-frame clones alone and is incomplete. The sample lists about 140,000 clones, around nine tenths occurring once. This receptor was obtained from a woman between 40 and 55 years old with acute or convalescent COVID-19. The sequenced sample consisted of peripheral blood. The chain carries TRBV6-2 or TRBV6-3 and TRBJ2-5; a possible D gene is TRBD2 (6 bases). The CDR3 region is CASSYGGGQETQYF. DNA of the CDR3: TGTGCCAGCAGTTACGGGGGAGGACAAGAGACCCAGTACTTC.